This T cell receptor beta chain is from a study of blood T cell repertoires in COVID-19. Looking at the study overall: Specimens from acute and convalescent COVID-19 originated in the United States, Italy and Spain.

Data came from immunoSEQ multiplex PCR; TCRdb stores just in-frame clones and leaves some out. The table includes around 130,000 clones, approximately 84% detected once. The receptor's source is a woman in her sixties with acute or convalescent COVID-19. The source material was peripheral blood.

CDR3 sequence (DNA): TGTGCCAGCAGCCCCGGACAGTCGAATGAAAAACTGTTTTTT. Protein sequence: CASSPGQSNEKLFF. This sequence joins TRBV4-2 and TRBJ1-4; possibly TRBD1 for D (6 bases). CDR3 size: 14 residues. V was pared by 4 bases and J by 5 bases, with 11 bases between. Germline loops: CDR1 LGHNA, CDR2 YNFKEQ.